One sample yielded the 9 T cell receptor beta chains listed below, sequenced in a study of CD8 T cells in Susac syndrome. cDNA came from roughly 0.5 to 1 ug RNA primed by random hexamers. TCRdb reprocessed the immunoSEQ multiplex PCR reads via MiXCR and lists one record per CDR3 protein. This table has 100,000 to 150,000 distinct CDR3 sequences, more than 90% appearing once. Sequenced: CD4+ T cells from PBMCs. The receptors come from a human donor in good health.

The chain combines TRBV5-1 with TRBJ2-1, with TRBD2 identical over 8 bases. J gave up 0 bases and V 0 bases, and 2 bases lay outside the gene matches. CDR1 is SGHRS and CDR2 is YFSETQ in the germline V gene. This CDR3 is built from 16 residues. CDR3 nucleotide sequence: TGCGCCAGCAGCTTGGGAGCGGGAGACTCCTACAATGAGCAGTTCTTC. Its protein product is CASSLGAGDSYNEQFF.

V and J are TRBV28 and TRBJ2-1, with 7 bases that match TRBD2. With V trimmed by 4 bases and J by 2 bases, 5 bases remained unmatched. The CDR3 length is 15 residues. CDR1 and CDR2 from the germline V gene are MDHEN and SYDVKM. The DNA for the CDR3 is TGTGCCAGCAGTTCTAGCGGCTACACCTACAATGAGCAGTTCTTC. This gives the protein CASSSSGYTYNEQFF.

This clonotype was seen once. This chain connects TRBV28 to TRBJ2-7; TRBD2 matches 11 bases. Germline CDR1 reads MDHEN; CDR2 reads SYDVKM. The CDR3 contains 14 residues. With 6 bases clipped from V and 6 bases from J, the junction kept 7 bases outside the gene matches. The CDR3 sequence is CASRVLAGGSEQYF. The CDR3 DNA reads TGTGCCAGCAGGGTGCTAGCGGGAGGATCCGAGCAGTACTTC.

The V gene is TRBV29-1, the J gene TRBJ1-1; no clear D. This CDR3 spans 12 amino acids. Germline CDR1 SQVTM, CDR2 ANQGSEA. V dropped 5 bases and J dropped 8 bases, with 15 bases sitting between them. CDR3 DNA sequence: TGCAGCGTTAAGTCAACTGGTGGGGAAGCTTTCTTT. As protein: CSVKSTGGEAFF.

The chain combines TRBV5-1 with TRBJ2-2; a possible D gene is TRBD1 (5 bases). V dropped 0 bases and J dropped 5 bases, with 14 bases sitting between them. This CDR3 contains 16 residues. Looked up from germline, CDR1 is SGHRS and CDR2 is YFSETQ. In DNA, the CDR3 is TGCGCCAGCAGCTTGGATATGGGGCCCCTAACCGGGGAGCTGTTTTTT. Protein product: CASSLDMGPLTGELFF.

The chain combines TRBV5-1 with TRBJ1-2; D is undetermined. The CDR3 runs 15 residues. CDR1 and CDR2 (germline): SGHRS, YFSETQ. Trimming removed 0 bases at V and 1 base at J, with 10 bases between. The CDR3 reads CASSLGRGFNYGYTF. The DNA for the CDR3 is TGCGCCAGCAGCTTGGGACGGGGATTTAACTATGGCTACACCTTC.

The gene calls are TRBV19 and TRBJ2-2, with 8 positions matching TRBD1. Unmatched junction bases numbered 6, after V lost 5 bases and J lost 4 bases. This CDR3 region has 15 residues. The germline gives CDR1 LNHDA, CDR2 SQIVND (reference sequence). The CDR3 DNA follows: TGTGCCAGTAGTCTGCGGACAGGGCTCACCGGGGAGCTGTTTTTT. This encodes CASSLRTGLTGELFF. The full variable domain, completed using reference TRBV19 and TRBJ2-2, is DGGITQSPKYLFRKEGQNVTLSCEQNLNHDAMYWYRQDPGQGLRLIYYSQIVNDFQKGDIAEGYSVSREKKESFPLTVTSAQKNPTAFYLCASSLRTGLTGELFFGEGSRLTVL.

The chain recombines TRBV20-1 with TRBJ2-1; D might be TRBD2 (6 bases). V dropped 0 bases and J dropped 3 bases, with 12 bases sitting between them. From germline, CDR1 is DFQATT and CDR2 SNEGSKA (reference sequence). This CDR3 region has 15 residues. The CDR3 nucleotides read TGCAGTGCTAGAGACCCGGCGCGGGACTACAATGAGCAGTTCTTC. Its protein product is CSARDPARDYNEQFF.

This rearrangement joins TRBV29-1 to TRBJ2-2; 10 bases map to TRBD1. Trimming at V came to 5 bases and at J to 6 bases, leaving 6 bases not matched to a gene. CDR1 is SQVTM and CDR2 is ANQGSEA in the germline V gene. The CDR3 is 14 amino acids. For the CDR3, the DNA is TGCAGCGTTCCGGACAGGGGGAATGCCGGGGAGCTGTTTTTT. Protein product: CSVPDRGNAGELFF.